The source of this T cell receptor (beta chain) is a study of CD8 T cells in Susac syndrome (dated by TCRdb to the late 2010s). Background on the whole study: The study used repertoire sequencing to test whether antigen drove CD8+ T cell activation and differentiation in Susac syndrome.

RNA was extracted with the RNeasy kit and roughly 0.45 to 1 ug was reverse transcribed using random hexamers. The immunoSEQ multiplex PCR assay, covering 54 Vbeta and 13 Jbeta segments, was used to amplify TCR beta CDR3 regions. Bias from PCR amplification was corrected by using a synthetic template baseline for primer optimization and for computational correction. The published analysis was carried out like this. Reads were assigned to V, D and J genes according to IMGT and analyzed in immunoSEQ Analyzer, with only productive sequences retained. Clonality was calculated as one minus the Shannon entropy normalized by log2 of the number of productive unique sequences. For each patient and control, public and private clones were evaluated among the 100 most prevalent clones. Susac-specific clones were defined as absent from healthy and MS cohorts, over a thousand published viral clones and other ImmuneACCESS disease sequences. The raw public reads went through TCRdb reprocessing: fastp at Q25, MiXCR clone calling, in-frame beta chains kept. Rows with a matching CDR3 protein are joined into one entry that keeps the most common DNA and genes. In this record, the V and J calls reflect TCRdb's handling and not the investigators' own analysis. The sample records around 160,000 distinct CDR3 sequences, just over 90% of which are singletons. Just over 0.13% of the sample rests with the top ten.

To note about this clonotype: The antigen it binds to is not known. Within one base of it there is no much larger clone, and no base qualities were kept.

The paper as a whole reports these results and caveats: The number of individuals in the TCR sequencing and HLA analysis was recognized as being relatively small.

V was cut back by 2 bases and J by 5 bases, leaving a gap of 7 bases between them. There are 12 amino acids in the CDR3, from cysteine to phenylalanine inclusive. Of all the DNA, just the CDR3 is kept, 36 bases in frame from base 1. Reading the germline V gene gives CDR1 SQVTM and CDR2 ANQGSEA. High-throughput TCR beta sequencing profiled peripheral blood CD8+ and CD4+ T cells from healthy donors, Susac syndrome patients and multiple sclerosis patients. Healthy donors were age- and sex-matched controls. Bulk CD8+ and CD4+ T cells were purified by magnetic negative isolation, while CD8+ TEMRA cells were enriched using FACS. Blood was collected in EDTA tubes and processed within 24 hours, with PBMCs isolated through density gradient centrifugation. PBMCs intended for TCR sequencing were frozen in liquid nitrogen and were later thawed in a 37 degrees C water bath. Purity of sorted or isolated CD4+, CD8+ and CD8+ TEMRA cells was at least 90%.

The receptor comes from a human donor in good health. Source material: CD4+ T cells from PBMCs. The chain is encoded by TRBV29-1 joined to TRBJ2-4; TRBD2 is a weak D gene call, 5 bases matching. The DNA sequence is TGCAGCGTTGAAAGGACTCAAAACATTCAGTACTTC. The encoded protein is CSVERTQNIQYF.